This T cell receptor (beta chain) was observed in a study of blood T cell repertoires in COVID-19. Patients in Seattle were enrolled during active infection, then followed longitudinally. Measured with immunoSEQ multiplex PCR; TCRdb has only the in-frame clones, and not every one. The sample shows tens of thousands of clones, roughly 84% of them seen only once. V was clipped by 5 bases and J by 4 bases, with 9 bases between them. Germline CDR1 is SGHAT and CDR2 is FQNNGV. The CDR3 contains 13 residues. The sequenced sample was peripheral blood. The chain combines TRBV11-2 with TRBJ2-1; D remains ambiguous. This sequence was found in a man aged 50 to 60 with COVID-19, enrolled during active disease. This CDR3 is CASSLTLYNEQFF. The CDR3 DNA follows: TGTGCCAGCAGCCTTACCCTATACAATGAGCAGTTCTTC.